Presented here are 17 T cell receptor beta chains from one specimen sequenced in a study of T cells in Graves' hyperthyroidism and ophthalmopathy. RNA transcripts were the template for amplifying TCR beta CDR3 regions. In the first-round RT-PCR of the TCR CDR3, the HTBI primer set was used. MiXCR, applied by TCRdb to the multiplex PCR reads, yields one record per CDR3 protein. Of 300,000 to 400,000 distinct CDR3 sequences listed, approximately 13% were seen once; the top ten hold approximately 11%. What was sequenced was blood. The receptor source for this set is a woman aged 60-75 years with Graves' hyperthyroidism.

The rearrangement joins TRBV7-9 to TRBJ2-3; TRBD2 agrees at 9 bases. The J segment lost 4 bases and the V segment lost 1 base, leaving 3 bases of the junction unmatched. The CDR3 covers 15 residues. Germline V gene lookup returns CDR1 SEHNR and CDR2 FQNEAQ (reference sequence). CDR3 in amino acids: CASSLGLAGPDTQYF. The CDR3 DNA is TGTGCCAGCAGCTTAGGGCTAGCGGGACCAGATACGCAGTATTTT.

This clonotype has just a few counts. The chain is built from TRBV19 and TRBJ2-1; 7 positions match TRBD2. The CDR3 consists of 14 residues. Germline trimming cut 5 bases from V and 7 bases from J; bases unmatched to any gene: 8. The germline V gene has CDR1 LNHDA and CDR2 SQIVND (reference sequence). The chain's CDR3 is CASSDGGSINEQFF. In nucleotides, the CDR3 is TGTGCCAGTAGTGATGGCGGGAGTATAAATGAGCAGTTCTTC. The whole variable domain, filled in from reference TRBV19 and TRBJ2-1, reads DGGITQSPKYLFRKEGQNVTLSCEQNLNHDAMYWYRQDPGQGLRLIYYSQIVNDFQKGDIAEGYSVSREKKESFPLTVTSAQKNPTAFYLCASSDGGSINEQFFGPGTRLTVL.

In this sample, this clonotype turned up many times. The chain is built from TRBV28 and TRBJ2-7; 9 bases are shared with TRBD2. The ends lost 6 bases at V and 2 bases at J; junction bases unmatched: 11. The CDR3 covers 16 residues. CDR1 and CDR2 (germline): MDHEN, SYDVKM. As DNA, the CDR3 is TGTGCCAGCAGAACCGTCGGGACTAGCCTTCCCTACGAGCAGTACTTC. Protein sequence: CASRTVGTSLPYEQYF. Drawing the rest from reference TRBV28 and TRBJ2-7, the complete variable domain is DVKVTQSSRYLVKRTGEKVFLECVQDMDHENMFWYRQDPGLGLRLIYFSYDVKMKEKGDIPEGYSVSREKKERFSLILESASTNQTSMYLCASRTVGTSLPYEQYFGPGTRLTVT.

This clonotype showed up many times. V usage is TRBV7-9 and J usage is TRBJ1-4, with D hard to call. Germline loops: CDR1 SEHNR, CDR2 FQNEAQ (reference sequence). The CDR3 has 17 residues. The ends were cut back, 5 bases at V and 2 bases at J, with 18 bases in the middle. CDR3 sequence reads: CASSLRVGQSTNEKLFF. CDR3 nucleotide sequence: TGTGCCAGCAGCCTAAGAGTCGGGCAGTCGACTAATGAAAAACTGTTTTTT.

The table lists this clonotype with many counts. The chain has TRBV7-3 and TRBJ2-1; D is undetermined. The germline CDR1 and CDR2 sequences are SGHTA and FQGTGA. Trimming took off 2 bases at V and 9 bases at J, with 11 bases between the two ends. CDR3 length: 13 amino acids. As DNA, the CDR3 is TGTGCCAGCAGCTTAGTTCCCGCAGGTGAGCAGTTCTTC. Amino acids: CASSLVPAGEQFF.

The table lists this clonotype with many counts. DNA for the CDR3: TGTGCCAGCAAGAAGCACTCAGAATCCTACGAGCAGTACTTC. This encodes CASKKHSESYEQYF. The chain combines TRBV6-1 with TRBJ2-7; D is undetermined. Looked up from germline, CDR1 is MNHNS and CDR2 is SASEGT. The CDR3 spans 14 residues. Trimming removed 7 bases at V and 1 base at J, with 14 bases between.

This clonotype was observed many times. The chain is built from TRBV11-2 and TRBJ1-6; perhaps TRBD1 as D (5 bases). The CDR3 covers 19 residues. V was clipped by 5 bases and J by 0 bases, with 20 bases between them. The V gene's germline CDR1 is SGHAT and CDR2 FQNNGV. CDR3 sequence: CASSTHRGGVSSYNSPLHF. CDR3 nucleotide sequence: TGTGCCAGCAGCACCCACCGAGGAGGGGTGAGCTCCTATAATTCACCCCTCCACTTT.

This chain uses TRBV5-5 with TRBJ1-1; D not certain. Germline CDR1 and CDR2: SGHKS and YYEKEE (reference sequence). V was clipped by 4 bases and J by 3 bases, with 16 bases between them. The CDR3 is 15 residues long. The CDR3 DNA reads TGTGCCAGCAGCCCGGGGTCTTTAGGGTACACTGAAGCTTTCTTT. Amino acids: CASSPGSLGYTEAFF.

As regards this clonotype: A much larger clone is a single base away; this may be a read error. The chain recombines TRBV5-1 with TRBJ2-1; D gene unclear. This CDR3 is built from 17 residues. CDR1 and CDR2 (germline): SGHRS, YFSETQ. The CDR3 spells CASSLKETANSYNGQFF. CDR3 bases: TGCGCCAGCAGCTTGAAGGAGACGGCAAACTCCTACAATGGGCAGTTCTTC. Combining the CDR3 with reference TRBV5-1 and TRBJ2-1 gives the whole variable domain KAGVTQTPRYLIKTRGQQVTLSCSPISGHRSVSWYQQTPGQGLQFLFEYFSETQRNKGNFPGRFSGRQFSNSRSEMNVSTLELGDSALYLCASSLKETANSYNGQFFGPGTRLTVL.

This clonotype showed up many times. The chain has TRBV10-3 and TRBJ1-2, with 8 positions matching TRBD1. Trimming removed 3 bases from V and 4 bases from J; junction bases left unmatched: 10. CDR1 and CDR2 from the germline V gene are ENHRY and SYGVKD. There are 16 residues in the CDR3. The CDR3 nucleotides read TGTGCCATCAGTGAAGACACAGGGGGTATTATCTATGGCTACACCTTC. Translation: CAISEDTGGIIYGYTF.

This clonotype was seen only a few times. V usage is TRBV18 and J usage is TRBJ1-2; 9 bases align to TRBD1. CDR3 length: 15 amino acids. Germline V lookup: CDR1 KGHSH, CDR2 LQKENI. The ends lost 3 bases at V and 4 bases at J; junction bases unmatched: 6. The CDR3 DNA is TGTGCCAGCTCACCGGACAGGGGTGAGTCCTATGGCTACACCTTC. Protein product: CASSPDRGESYGYTF. The full variable domain, rest sourced from reference TRBV18 and TRBJ1-2, is NAGVMQNPRHLVRRRGQEARLRCSPMKGHSHVYWYRQLPEEGLKFMVYLQKENIIDESGMPKERFSAEFPKEGPSILRIQQVVRGDSAAYFCASSPDRGESYGYTFGSGTRLTVV.

This clonotype was found many times. The chain is built from TRBV28 and TRBJ1-1; the D is unclear. This CDR3 has 13 residues. Trimming stripped 7 bases from V and 3 bases from J, with 12 bases between. The germline V gene has CDR1 MDHEN and CDR2 SYDVKM. As DNA, the CDR3 is TGTGCCAGCAAAACCCCGACGGACACTGAAGCTTTCTTT. Its protein is CASKTPTDTEAFF.

Many counts were recorded for this clonotype. This sequence joins TRBV10-1 and TRBJ2-7; D ambiguous. V gave up 3 bases and J gave up 5 bases, with 8 bases separating them. Looked up from germline, CDR1 is WNHNN and CDR2 is SYGVQD (reference sequence). The CDR3 totals 12 residues. DNA for the CDR3: TGCGCCAGCAGTGATTACTTGGACGAGCAGTACTTC. This sequence encodes CASSDYLDEQYF.

This clonotype was seen at least ten times. The CDR3 nucleotides read TGTGCCAGCAGCTTAATGGGGGCCCACACAGATACGCAGTATTTT. Amino acids: CASSLMGAHTDTQYF. V gene TRBV7-8 combines with J gene TRBJ2-3, with D possibly being TRBD1 (6 bases). V dropped 2 bases and J dropped 2 bases, with 11 bases sitting between them. Germline-derived CDR1 and CDR2 are SGHVS and FQNEAQ. The CDR3 has 15 amino acids.

This clonotype came up a few times. The genes are TRBV6-1 and TRBJ1-1; a possible D gene is TRBD1 (5 bases). CDR1 is MNHNS and CDR2 is SASEGT in the germline V gene. This CDR3 spans 13 amino acids. Trimming stripped 8 bases from V and 4 bases from J, with 14 bases between. The CDR3 protein is CASGRGEGTEAFF. The CDR3 DNA is TGTGCCAGCGGGAGGGGTGAGGGCACTGAAGCTTTCTTT.

This clonotype was detected ten times or more. The chain has TRBV12-3 or TRBV12-4 and TRBJ1-2; the match to TRBD1 covers 10 bases. Trimming at V came to 5 bases and at J to 0 bases, leaving 6 bases not matched to a gene. The CDR3 spans 16 residues. This chain's CDR3 is CASSPGTGVANYGYTF. CDR3 DNA sequence: TGTGCCAGCAGTCCCGGGACAGGGGTAGCTAACTATGGCTACACCTTC.

Many counts were recorded for this clonotype. The chain carries TRBV11-1 and TRBJ2-5; D might be TRBD2 (5 bases). The CDR3 contains 16 residues. The V gene's germline CDR1 is SGHAT and CDR2 FQDESV (reference sequence). Between the trimmed V and J ends, which lost 1 base and 0 bases, there was a span of 12 bases. CDR3 sequence reads: CASSLGLAYDQETQYF. For the CDR3, the DNA is TGTGCCAGCAGCTTAGGATTAGCGTACGACCAAGAGACCCAGTACTTC.